Following are 8 T cell receptor beta chains from one sample sequenced in a study of PD-1 blockade in classical Hodgkin lymphoma. Described time point: cycle 4 day 1 (C4D1), after around six weeks of nivolumab. Exposure to brentuximab vedotin varied, and each patient had relapsed following autologous stem cell transplantation. Purified CD4+ T cells were obtained from thawed PBMCs through magnetic negative selection. Produced via immunoSEQ multiplex PCR; TCRdb's table is partial and in-frame only. The repertoire holds around 30,000 clones, with 92% as singletons. Sequences were derived from CD4+ T cells from blood, sampled before the fourth cycle of nivolumab. All receptors come from a human donor with classical Hodgkin lymphoma.

V usage is TRBV21-1 and J usage is TRBJ2-1; the listed D gene, TRBD2, was not tested against the DNA. TRBV21-1 is tagged as a pseudogene. The CDR3 is 17 residues long. The CDR3 region is CASSKGPRSHSYNEQFF. The CDR3 DNA follows: TGTGCCAGCAGCAAAGGTCCTCGGTCTCACTCTTACAATGAGCAGTTCTTC.

The genes are TRBV10-3 and TRBJ2-1; 10 nucleotides align to TRBD2. This CDR3 contains 15 residues. Germline CDR1 and CDR2: ENHRY and SYGVKD. Trimming removed 5 bases from V and 4 bases from J; junction bases left unmatched: 5. The CDR3 DNA sequence: TGTGCCATCAGTCCGACTAGCGGGCTTTACAATGAGCAGTTCTTC. It is translated as CAISPTSGLYNEQFF.

The sample holds one count of this clone. The J gene is TRBJ2-1, the V gene TRBV27; TRBD2 matches at 10 bases. This CDR3 is built from 18 residues. CDR1 and CDR2 from the germline V gene are MNHEY and SMNVEV (reference sequence). Trimming removed 2 bases from V and 7 bases from J; junction bases left unmatched: 14. The CDR3 loop reads CASSLAPQLAGKTNEQFF. The CDR3 nucleotides are TGTGCCAGCAGTTTAGCCCCCCAACTAGCGGGAAAGACAAATGAGCAGTTCTTC.

This clone was counted a few times. The CDR3 loop reads CSVVPFSGNTIYF. CDR3 DNA: TGCAGCGTTGTTCCCTTCTCTGGAAACACCATATATTTT. The rearrangement uses TRBV29-1 and TRBJ1-3; D is undetermined. V lost 4 bases and J 0 bases, leaving 7 bases between the germline ends. Germline lookup yields CDR1 SQVTM and CDR2 ANQGSEA. The CDR3 contains 13 residues. The entire variable domain, with the rest obtained from reference TRBV29-1 and TRBJ1-3, is as follows: SAVISQKPSRDICQRGTSLTIQCQVDSQVTMMFWYRQQPGQSLTLIATANQGSEATYESGFVIDKFPISRPNLTFSTLTVSNMSPEDSSIYLCSVVPFSGNTIYFGEGSWLTVV.

This chain links TRBV11-2 with TRBJ2-5, with TRBD2 matching 7 bases. The CDR3 runs 14 residues. V lost 6 bases to trimming and J lost 4 bases; unmatched junction nucleotides: 8. Germline CDR1 reads SGHAT; CDR2 reads FQNNGV. CDR3 protein: CASRREGSGETQYF. The CDR3 nucleotides are TGTGCCAGCAGAAGGGAGGGTTCTGGAGAGACCCAGTACTTC.

The chain carries TRBV7-9 and TRBJ1-1; tentatively, D is TRBD1 (5 bases). CDR1 is SEHNR and CDR2 is FQNEAQ in the germline V gene (reference sequence). The V gene lost 1 base and the J gene lost 1 base, with 10 bases spanning the gap. The CDR3 consists of 15 residues. The CDR3 spells CASSLDLGANTEAFF. CDR3 DNA: TGTGCCAGCAGCTTAGACCTCGGGGCGAACACTGAAGCTTTCTTT.

The rearrangement uses TRBV23-1 and TRBJ1-4; TRBD1 aligns across 7 bases. TRBV23-1 carries the ORF label, with uncertain function. The CDR3 runs 16 residues. V shed 4 bases and J 6 bases; nucleotides not matched to a gene: 11. CDR3 amino acids: CASSPKGRGQDEKLFF. For the CDR3, the DNA is TGCGCCAGCAGTCCGAAGGGTAGGGGGCAGGATGAAAAACTGTTTTTT.

The chain joins TRBV19 to TRBJ2-1; the D call may be TRBD1 or TRBD2 (5 bases each). CDR1 and CDR2 (germline): LNHDA, SQIVND (reference sequence). The CDR3 contains 16 residues. V lost 2 bases and J lost 4, with 15 bases in between. DNA of the CDR3: TGTGCCAGTAGTATACCCCGGGACGGCGGATACAATGAGCAGTTCTTC. Its translation is CASSIPRDGGYNEQFF.